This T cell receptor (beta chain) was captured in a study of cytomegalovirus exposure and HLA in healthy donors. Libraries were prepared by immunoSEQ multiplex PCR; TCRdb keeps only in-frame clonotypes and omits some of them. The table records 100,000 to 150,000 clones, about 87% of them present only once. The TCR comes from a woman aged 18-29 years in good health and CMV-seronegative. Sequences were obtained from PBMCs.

The CDR3 is CASSDRVRSPLHF. The CDR3 DNA follows: TGTGCCAGCAGCGACAGGGTGAGATCACCCCTCCACTTT. The rearrangement uses TRBV28 and TRBJ1-6; 7 bases agree with TRBD1. CDR1 is MDHEN and CDR2 is SYDVKM in the germline V gene. This CDR3 spans 13 amino acids. The V and J ends lost 6 bases and 10 bases, in that order; junction bases with no gene match: 6.